These 13 T cell receptor beta chains were sequenced from one sample in a study of early T cells in non-severe SARS-CoV-2 infection. TCRdb re-derived calls from the 5' RACE reads in MiXCR, one entry per CDR3 protein. The sample yields about 90,000 distinct CDR3 sequences, roughly 12% seen once. Material: whole blood, obtained at baseline. These receptors were collected from an adult who was a healthcare worker with PCR-confirmed SARS-CoV-2 infection or an uninfected control (not recorded which).

A few counts support this clonotype. The rearrangement links TRBV6-1 to TRBJ2-2; D assignment may be TRBD1 or TRBD2 (5 bases each). V was pared by 11 bases and J by 3 bases, with 19 bases between. This CDR3 contains 15 residues. Germline values: CDR1 MNHNS, CDR2 SASEGT. CDR3 DNA sequence: TGTGCCGGGGCGGCGGGCGCTCTAGACACCGGGGAGCTGTTTTTT. As protein: CAGAAGALDTGELFF.

This clonotype has only a few counts. The gene calls are TRBV12-3 or TRBV12-4 and TRBJ1-1, with D maybe TRBD1 (6 bases). Trimming removed 3 bases from V and 4 bases from J, with 12 bases in between. The CDR3 is 14 residues long. In DNA form, the CDR3 reads TGTGCCAGCAGTTTTCCAGGGGTGAGCACTGAAGCTTTCTTT. Residues: CASSFPGVSTEAFF.

The chain recombines TRBV27 with TRBJ2-7; D is undetermined. Trimming left V 0 bases short and J 4 bases short, with 7 bases between. Germline CDR1 and CDR2: MNHEY and SMNVEV (reference sequence). This CDR3 spans 13 amino acids. CDR3 sequence (DNA): TGTGCCAGCAGTTTATCGCCAGATTACGAGCAGTACTTC. This encodes CASSLSPDYEQYF.

This chain connects TRBV10-3 to TRBJ1-1; D unclear. Germline CDR1 and CDR2: ENHRY and SYGVKD. The CDR3 extends over 13 amino acids. V lost 6 bases, J lost 5 bases, and 13 bases lay in between. CDR3 sequence reads: CAISSIGRTEAFF. The DNA for the CDR3 is TGTGCCATCAGCAGTATAGGGAGGACTGAAGCTTTCTTT.

This rearrangement joins TRBV3-1 to TRBJ2-1; 7 positions match TRBD1. With V trimmed by 3 bases and J by 3 bases, 8 bases remained unmatched. Germline V gene sequence: CDR1 LGHDT, CDR2 YNNKEL (reference sequence). The CDR3 runs to 16 residues. Here the CDR3 reads CASSHGTVPNYNEQFF. The CDR3 nucleotides are TGTGCCAGCAGCCATGGGACAGTACCAAACTACAATGAGCAGTTCTTC.

This clonotype was found many times. This chain links TRBV29-1 with TRBJ2-2; 14 nucleotides line up with TRBD2. This CDR3 region has 15 residues. V was pared by 4 bases and J by 9 bases, with 7 bases of the junction left unmatched. Germline assignment: CDR1 SQVTM and CDR2 ANQGSEA. CDR3 nucleotide sequence: TGCAGCGTTGGGACTAGCGGGGGGCTTACACGGGAGCTGTTTTTT. It translates to CSVGTSGGLTRELFF.

This clonotype was observed a few times. V gene TRBV24-1 combines with J gene TRBJ2-3; D is uncertain. Trimming cost V 7 bases and J 0 bases, with 13 bases left between them. Germline V gene lookup returns CDR1 KGHDR and CDR2 SFDVKD. CDR3 length: 15 residues. The CDR3 nucleotides read TGTGCCACCAGCACCACAGTGTTTAGCACAGATACGCAGTATTTT. Translated: CATSTTVFSTDTQYF.

This rearrangement joins TRBV5-1 to TRBJ2-5, with 8 bases matching TRBD2. The CDR3 has 14 residues. The V gene end was trimmed by 3 bases and the J gene end by 3 bases; junction bases not matched to a gene: 4. CDR1 SGHRS and CDR2 YFSETQ come from the germline V gene. CDR3 amino acids: CASSSTGLEETQYF. The CDR3 coding sequence is TGCGCCAGCAGCTCAACGGGACTAGAAGAGACCCAGTACTTC.

The chain has TRBV27 and TRBJ1-5, with 8 bases aligning to TRBD1. The trim removed 10 bases at V and 5 bases at J, leaving 7 bases unmatched. The CDR3 has 13 residues. In germline, CDR1 is MNHEY, CDR2 SMNVEV (reference sequence). DNA for the CDR3: TGTGCCACCCCCACGGACAGGGATCAGCCCCAGCATTTT. It translates to CATPTDRDQPQHF.

This chain joins TRBV4-2 and TRBJ2-7, with a possible D match to TRBD1 (5 bases). CDR3 size: 14 residues. Germline V gene data show CDR1 as LGHNA and CDR2 as YNFKEQ. V was pared by 1 base and J by 2 bases, with 9 bases between. The CDR3: CASSQGPGTYEQYF. Written as DNA, the CDR3 is TGTGCCAGCAGCCAAGGTCCAGGGACCTACGAGCAGTACTTC.

This clonotype was picked up a small number of times. The chain is built from TRBV12-3 or TRBV12-4 and TRBJ2-5, with D perhaps TRBD2 (5 bases). The CDR3 totals 14 residues. V was pared by 2 bases and J by 5 bases, with 12 bases between. The CDR3 DNA reads as TGTGCCAGCAGTTTACTCCCCCCGGGGGAGACCCAGTACTTC. Translation gives CASSLLPPGETQYF.

In its sample, this clonotype was seen once. This chain connects TRBV7-3 to TRBJ2-3, with D perhaps assigned TRBD1 or TRBD2 (5 bases each). CDR3 size: 14 residues. V was trimmed by 7 bases and J by 3 bases, leaving 14 bases between them. CDR1 is SGHTA, CDR2 FQGTGA, per germline. CDR3 DNA sequence: TGTGCCAGCACCCTGGGACCCGGGACAGATACGCAGTATTTT. Translated, it gives CASTLGPGTDTQYF.

This chain connects TRBV9 to TRBJ2-2; possible D gene TRBD1, 5 bases. Per germline, CDR1 SGDLS and CDR2 YYNGEE. V dropped 0 bases and J dropped 5 bases, with 23 bases sitting between them. This CDR3 has 19 residues. The CDR3 DNA sequence: TGTGCCAGCAGCGTAGGGAGTGAAACAGGCGGTGTTGGTACCGGGGAGCTGTTTTTT. It translates to CASSVGSETGGVGTGELFF.